The next 31 T cell receptor beta chains were all read from a single sample in a study of memory CD4+ T cells and cytomegalovirus serostatus. Sequencing was performed with immunoSEQ multiplex PCR; in TCRdb, only in-frame clones are kept and a portion is missing. Among tens of thousands of clones listed, approximately 78% were seen once. The sort gate was single viable CD3+CD4+CD8-CD45RO+ cells for memory CD4+ T cells. Sequenced: memory CD4+ T cells from blood. The receptor source for this set is an adult in good health and CMV-seronegative.

The gene calls are TRBV29-1 and TRBJ1-2, with 7 bases matching TRBD1. This CDR3 is 11 amino acids long. The junction had 4 bases not matched to a gene; V was cut back by 4 bases and J by 8 bases. Germline V gives CDR1 SQVTM, CDR2 ANQGSEA. The chain's CDR3 is CSVVAGGGYTF. Written as DNA, the CDR3 is TGCAGCGTTGTAGCAGGGGGAGGCTACACCTTC.

The chain joins TRBV5-1 to TRBJ2-2, with D uncertain. This CDR3 region has 15 residues. Looked up from germline, CDR1 is SGHRS and CDR2 is YFSETQ. V lost 0 bases to trimming and J lost 2 bases, with 8 bases between them. In DNA, the CDR3 is TGCGCCAGCAGCTTGGTTGGTGGTAACACCGGGGAGCTGTTTTTT. Translated, it gives CASSLVGGNTGELFF. Supplemented by reference TRBV5-1 and TRBJ2-2, the full variable domain reads KAGVTQTPRYLIKTRGQQVTLSCSPISGHRSVSWYQQTPGQGLQFLFEYFSETQRNKGNFPGRFSGRQFSNSRSEMNVSTLELGDSALYLCASSLVGGNTGELFFGEGSRLTVL.

J is TRBJ1-4 and V is TRBV7-8; the D gene is possibly TRBD1 (5 bases). Deletions cut 0 bases from V and 7 bases from J, with 15 bases between. The CDR3 loop spans 16 amino acids. Looked up from germline, CDR1 is SGHVS and CDR2 is FQNEAQ. DNA of the CDR3: TGTGCCAGCAGCTTAGCGGGGGGAACCCTGCGTGAAAAACTGTTTTTT. Protein product: CASSLAGGTLREKLFF. Drawing the rest from reference TRBV7-8 and TRBJ1-4, the complete variable domain is GAGVSQSPRYKVAKRGQDVALRCDPISGHVSLFWYQQALGQGPEFLTYFQNEAQLDKSGLPSDRFFAERPEGSVSTLKIQRTQQEDSAVYLCASSLAGGTLREKLFFGSGTQLSVL.

This sequence joins TRBV28 and TRBJ1-4, with 10 bases lining up with TRBD1. The germline V gene has CDR1 MDHEN and CDR2 SYDVKM. The CDR3 is 19 amino acids. The trim removed 6 bases at V and 4 bases at J, leaving 17 bases unmatched. This chain's CDR3 is CASSKPGQGPGGSNEKLFF. CDR3 nucleotide sequence: TGTGCCAGCAGCAAACCGGGACAGGGGCCGGGTGGTAGTAATGAAAAACTGTTTTTT.

The chain employs TRBV10-3 and TRBJ2-7, with D uncertain. V was cut by 11 bases and J by 3 bases, with 14 bases left in between. Germline V gene sequence: CDR1 ENHRY, CDR2 SYGVKD. The CDR3 runs to 12 residues. The CDR3, as DNA: TGTGCCCACGGATCCAACGTCTACGAGCAGTACTTC. It yields the protein CAHGSNVYEQYF.

This clone appeared a few times. The chain uses TRBV9 and TRBJ2-2, with TRBD2 identical over 8 bases. The CDR3 is 15 amino acids. In germline, CDR1 is SGDLS, CDR2 YYNGEE. V gave up 0 bases and J gave up 5 bases; unmatched junction bases: 3. The CDR3: CASSVGASGTGELFF. Written as DNA, the CDR3 is TGTGCCAGCAGCGTAGGGGCTAGCGGGACCGGGGAGCTGTTTTTT.

This sequence joins TRBV5-1 and TRBJ1-1; unclear D gene. Germline assignment: CDR1 SGHRS and CDR2 YFSETQ. Trimming cost V 0 bases and J 7 bases, with 16 bases left between them. CDR3 size: 15 residues. CDR3 DNA: TGCGCCAGCAGCTTGGACGCACGAGCCGGCGGTGAAGCTTTCTTT. It translates to CASSLDARAGGEAFF. The full variable domain, rest sourced from reference TRBV5-1 and TRBJ1-1, is KAGVTQTPRYLIKTRGQQVTLSCSPISGHRSVSWYQQTPGQGLQFLFEYFSETQRNKGNFPGRFSGRQFSNSRSEMNVSTLELGDSALYLCASSLDARAGGEAFFGQGTRLTVV.

There are a few counts of this clone. The chain employs TRBV7-9 and TRBJ1-2; D gene unclear. Deletions cut 5 bases from V and 4 bases from J, with 14 bases between. There are 14 residues in the CDR3. The germline V gene has CDR1 SEHNR and CDR2 FQNEAQ (reference sequence). In DNA, the CDR3 is TGTGCCAGCAGCCCCGGCTACACAAGCTATGGCTACACCTTC. It translates to CASSPGYTSYGYTF.

This clone is labeled as medium-sized (0.01 to 0.1%). V and J are TRBV7-9 and TRBJ1-2; D is uncertain. V dropped 1 base and J dropped 4 bases, with 7 bases sitting between them. The germline V gene encodes CDR1 SEHNR and CDR2 FQNEAQ (reference sequence). The CDR3 is made up of 13 amino acids. CDR3 sequence (DNA): TGTGCCAGCAGCTTAGAACAGACCTATGGCTACACCTTC. Protein: CASSLEQTYGYTF.

This clone appeared a few times. The rearrangement uses TRBV30 and TRBJ2-5, with a possible D match to TRBD1 (5 bases). Deletions cut 0 bases from V and 5 bases from J, with 13 bases between. Germline-derived CDR1 and CDR2 are GTSNPN and SVGIG (reference sequence). This CDR3 comprises 14 residues. In DNA form, the CDR3 reads TGTGCCTGGAGTGTTGGGCAGGGTGGCGAGACCCAGTACTTC. Amino acid sequence: CAWSVGQGGETQYF.

This clone was seen just once. CDR3 DNA sequence: TGTGCCAGCAGTTTCTTGGGGACCCGCTATGGCTACACCTTC. It encodes CASSFLGTRYGYTF. This chain connects TRBV27 to TRBJ1-2; D perhaps matches TRBD1 (5 bases). This CDR3 comprises 14 residues. The germline CDR1 and CDR2 sequences are MNHEY and SMNVEV (reference sequence). V lost 3 bases and J 4 bases, leaving 12 bases between the germline ends.

The chain employs TRBV4-1 and TRBJ1-6; unclear D gene. This CDR3 comprises 15 residues. Trimming pared 2 bases from V and 9 bases from J, leaving 14 bases between. Germline V gives CDR1 MGHRA, CDR2 YSYEKL. The CDR3 loop is CASSQFVPVGSPLHF. The CDR3 nucleotides are TGCGCCAGCAGCCAATTCGTCCCAGTAGGTTCACCCCTCCACTTT.

The V and J genes are TRBV30 and TRBJ1-2; no reliable D call. The germline V gene encodes CDR1 GTSNPN and CDR2 SVGIG (reference sequence). The V end lost 1 base, the J end lost 5 bases, and 11 bases lay between the germline ends. The CDR3 loop spans 13 amino acids. CDR3 protein: CAWSDGAGYGYTF. CDR3 DNA: TGTGCCTGGAGTGACGGTGCGGGGTATGGCTACACCTTC.

The CDR3 sequence: CASSRRDSTDTQYF. CDR3 DNA sequence: TGCGCCAGCAGCAGAAGGGACAGCACAGATACGCAGTATTTT. The rearrangement links TRBV5-1 to TRBJ2-3; D may be TRBD1 or TRBD2 (5 bases each). Trimming removed 4 bases from V and 0 bases from J, with 9 bases in between. The CDR3 extends over 14 amino acids. The V gene's germline CDR1 is SGHRS and CDR2 YFSETQ.

This rearrangement joins TRBV5-4 to TRBJ2-1; 9 nucleotides align to TRBD2. CDR3 length: 18 residues. In germline, CDR1 is SGHNT, CDR2 YYREEE (reference sequence). V shed 1 base, J shed 0 bases, and the junction held 8 bases outside the gene matches. CDR3 loop: CASSLRASGASSYNEQFF. The CDR3 DNA sequence: TGTGCCAGCAGCTTGAGGGCTAGCGGGGCTAGCTCCTACAATGAGCAGTTCTTC.

This chain uses TRBV5-6 with TRBJ2-7; D unresolved. The germline gives CDR1 SGHDT, CDR2 YYEEEE. CDR3 length: 11 residues. The V end was cut by 2 bases, the J end by 4 bases, with 4 bases between. Here the CDR3 DNA reads TGTGCCAGCAGCTTCGGGTACGAGCAGTACTTC. It yields the protein CASSFGYEQYF.

The chain couples TRBV7-9 to TRBJ1-6; tentatively, D is TRBD1 (5 bases). The germline gives CDR1 SEHNR, CDR2 FQNEAQ (reference sequence). V dropped 6 bases and J dropped 8 bases, with 14 bases sitting between them. CDR3 length: 14 amino acids. CDR3 loop: CASRPSWGDSPLHF. DNA of the CDR3: TGTGCCAGCAGACCCTCTTGGGGGGATTCACCCCTCCACTTT.

This clone was observed a handful of times. The gene calls are TRBV19 and TRBJ1-1, with TRBD1 identical over 7 bases. The CDR3 is 14 residues long. Germline V gene sequence: CDR1 LNHDA, CDR2 SQIVND (reference sequence). The V and J ends lost 4 bases and 8 bases, in that order; junction bases with no gene match: 10. CDR3 in amino acids: CASSTPTGVGEAFF. The CDR3, as DNA: TGTGCCAGTAGTACCCCCACAGGGGTTGGGGAAGCTTTCTTT.

This chain connects TRBV28 to TRBJ2-3; TRBD1 matches 8 bases. The length of the CDR3 is 16 residues. The J segment lost 1 base and the V segment lost 5 bases, leaving 8 bases of the junction unmatched. The germline V gene has CDR1 MDHEN and CDR2 SYDVKM. The DNA of the CDR3 is TGTGCCAGCAGTCCCCAGGGCAGGGGGCGCACAGATACGCAGTATTTT. As protein: CASSPQGRGRTDTQYF.

The chain links TRBV4-2 to TRBJ1-5; TRBD1 aligns across 8 bases. The CDR3 sequence is 16 residues long. The germline V gene encodes CDR1 LGHNA and CDR2 YNFKEQ. The V and J ends lost 4 bases and 1 base, in that order; junction bases with no gene match: 6. CDR3 coding DNA: TGTGCCAGCAGCCCCAGGACAGGGAGAAGCAATCAGCCCCAGCATTTT. Its protein product is CASSPRTGRSNQPQHF.

The chain uses TRBV11-2 and TRBJ1-2; TRBD1 aligns across 7 bases. CDR1 SGHAT and CDR2 FQNNGV come from the germline V gene. The CDR3 extends over 15 amino acids. V gave up 5 bases and J gave up 4 bases; unmatched junction bases: 10. The CDR3 sequence is CASSLGTALSYGYTF. The CDR3 nucleotides read TGTGCCAGCAGCCTCGGGACAGCCCTATCCTATGGCTACACCTTC.

The rearrangement uses TRBV19 and TRBJ1-6, with D tentatively TRBD1 (5 bases). Trimming removed 7 bases from V and 6 bases from J, with 10 bases in between. CDR3 length: 13 residues. In germline, CDR1 is LNHDA, CDR2 SQIVND (reference sequence). DNA for the CDR3: TGTGCCAGTAACACGGGGCTTAATTCACCCCTCCACTTT. As protein: CASNTGLNSPLHF.

V gene TRBV2 combines with J gene TRBJ1-4; D possibly corresponds to TRBD1 (5 bases). V was shortened by 6 bases and J by 4 bases, with 15 bases between the two germline ends. Germline values: CDR1 SNHLY, CDR2 FYNNEI. CDR3 length equals 15 residues. The DNA for the CDR3 is TGTGCCAGCAGGGGGGGGGTGACTCTTAATGAAAAACTGTTTTTT. Translating it yields CASRGGVTLNEKLFF.

The chain couples TRBV28 to TRBJ1-5; no reliable D call. The CDR3 spans 13 residues. From germline, CDR1 is MDHEN and CDR2 SYDVKM. V was cut by 3 bases and J by 0 bases, with 3 bases left in between. The CDR3 region is CASSLNSNQPQHF. DNA for the CDR3: TGTGCCAGCAGTTTGAATAGCAATCAGCCCCAGCATTTT.

V and J are TRBV11-3 and TRBJ2-5; a weak D match, TRBD2 (7 bases). Germline assignment: CDR1 SGHNT and CDR2 YENEEA. The CDR3 covers 14 residues. The V and J ends lost 5 bases and 7 bases respectively, with 17 bases between them. CDR3 loop: CASSPGEGLGTQYF. In nucleotides, the CDR3 is TGTGCCAGCAGCCCAGGGGAGGGCTTGGGGACCCAGTACTTC.

The chain employs TRBV15 and TRBJ1-1; the D is unclear. The CDR3 has 14 residues. V was shortened by 6 bases and J by 0 bases, with 11 bases between the two germline ends. Germline CDR1 is LNHNV and CDR2 is YYDKDF (reference sequence). The chain's CDR3 is CATSRPDMNTEAFF. The CDR3 DNA follows: TGTGCCACCAGTAGGCCAGACATGAACACTGAAGCTTTCTTT.

The J gene is TRBJ2-3, the V gene TRBV28; 7 nucleotides line up with TRBD2. Unmatched junction bases numbered 8, after V lost 7 bases and J lost 7 bases. From germline, CDR1 is MDHEN and CDR2 SYDVKM. The CDR3 runs 13 residues. This CDR3 reads CASKGGSNYTQYF. The CDR3 nucleotides are TGTGCCAGCAAGGGCGGGAGCAATTATACGCAGTATTTT.

This clone was recorded once. The V and J genes are TRBV6-1 and TRBJ2-1; 10 positions match TRBD2. The CDR3 is 14 amino acids. Germline V gene sequence: CDR1 MNHNS, CDR2 SASEGT. Unmatched junction bases numbered 6, after V lost 7 bases and J lost 6 bases. This CDR3 is CASTSLAGPNEQFF. The CDR3 DNA reads TGTGCCAGCACTTCACTAGCGGGACCCAATGAGCAGTTCTTC.

To note about this clone: The sample has other DNA sequences that encode this CDR3 too. V usage is TRBV6-1 and J usage is TRBJ2-7; 10 bases agree with TRBD1. Germline-derived CDR1 and CDR2 are MNHNS and SASEGT. V was pared by 5 bases and J by 2 bases, with 3 bases of the junction left unmatched. CDR3 length: 14 residues. In nucleotides, the CDR3 is TGTGCCAGCAGTCGGGACAGGGGAACCTACGAGCAGTACTTC. Its translation is CASSRDRGTYEQYF.

The chain recombines TRBV28 with TRBJ1-4; TRBD1 agrees at 8 bases. With V trimmed by 6 bases and J by 7 bases, 7 bases remained unmatched. There are 14 residues in the CDR3. The germline V gene has CDR1 MDHEN and CDR2 SYDVKM. The CDR3 region has the DNA TGTGCCAGCAGCATCAGGGGACAGGTTGAAAAACTGTTTTTT. Its translation is CASSIRGQVEKLFF.

The rearrangement joins TRBV10-3 to TRBJ1-2; 7 nucleotides agree with TRBD1. The CDR3 runs to 13 residues. Unmatched junction bases numbered 8, after V lost 6 bases and J lost 7 bases. CDR1 ENHRY and CDR2 SYGVKD come from the germline V gene. CDR3 protein: CAIRDRDYSGYTF. CDR3 bases: TGTGCCATCAGAGACAGGGATTATTCTGGCTACACCTTC.